The 32 T cell receptor beta chains listed next were all sequenced from one sample in a study of blood T cell repertoires in COVID-19. Clones were read by immunoSEQ multiplex PCR, and TCRdb kept only the in-frame ones, dropping some. The sample has some 250,000 clones, approximately 86% seen once. The sequencing input was peripheral blood. The source of these receptors is a young man with active or convalescent COVID-19.

The J gene is TRBJ2-7, the V gene TRBV3-1 (or the pseudogene TRBV3-2); D not certain. The V end was cut by 4 bases, the J end by 0 bases, with 7 bases between. The CDR3 is 13 amino acids. CDR1 and CDR2 (germline): LGHDT, YNNKEL (reference sequence). This CDR3 reads CASSRYGSYEQYF. The CDR3 bases are TGTGCCAGCAGCCGTTACGGCTCCTACGAGCAGTACTTC.

The chain is built from TRBV5-1 and TRBJ1-3, with a possible D match to TRBD1 (5 bases). The CDR3 runs 14 residues. Germline V gene lookup returns CDR1 SGHRS and CDR2 YFSETQ. Trimming cost V 5 bases and J 4 bases, with 13 bases left between them. The CDR3 loop reads CASRPQGGGNTIYF. CDR3 bases: TGCGCCAGCAGACCTCAGGGTGGAGGAAACACCATATATTTT.

This chain connects TRBV6-4 to TRBJ2-1, with a possible D match to TRBD1 (6 bases). This CDR3 contains 15 residues. CDR1 MRHNA and CDR2 SNTAGT come from the germline V gene. V was trimmed by 0 bases and J by 7 bases, leaving 13 bases between them. The CDR3 region is CASSDSETGTNEQFF. Written as DNA, the CDR3 is TGTGCCAGCAGTGACTCGGAGACAGGAACTAATGAGCAGTTCTTC.

The chain combines TRBV2 with TRBJ2-7, with D possibly TRBD2 on 6 matching bases. CDR3 length: 13 residues. CDR1 SNHLY and CDR2 FYNNEI come from the germline V gene. Trimming left V 7 bases short and J 4 bases short, with 14 bases between. In DNA, the CDR3 is TGTGCCAGCACTAAAATAGGAGGGTACGAGCAGTACTTC. This sequence encodes CASTKIGGYEQYF.

This chain uses TRBV7-9 with TRBJ2-1, with a tentative D call TRBD2 (5 bases). With 5 bases removed from V and 3 bases from J, the gap between germline ends came to 26 bases. The CDR3 spans 19 residues. CDR1 and CDR2 (germline): SEHNR, FQNEAQ (reference sequence). The CDR3 protein is CASSLDPDAGSTRYNEQFF. The CDR3 region has the DNA TGTGCCAGCAGCCTCGACCCCGACGCGGGTAGCACTCGCTACAATGAGCAGTTCTTC. Looking up the rest from reference TRBV7-9 and TRBJ2-1 gives the full variable domain: DTGVSQNPRHKITKRGQNVTFRCDPISEHNRLYWYRQTLGQGPEFLTYFQNEAQLEKSRLLSDRFSAERPKGSFSTLEIQRTEQGDSAMYLCASSLDPDAGSTRYNEQFFGPGTRLTVL.

V and J are TRBV18 and TRBJ1-5; 11 nucleotides line up with TRBD1. From germline, CDR1 is KGHSH and CDR2 LQKENI. The CDR3 runs 14 residues. V lost 5 bases to trimming and J lost 7 bases; unmatched junction nucleotides: 4. Here the CDR3 DNA reads TGTGCCAGCTCAACCGGGACAGGGGGGCAGCCCCAGCATTTT. This gives the protein CASSTGTGGQPQHF.

V is TRBV4-2 and J is TRBJ2-5; 8 bases agree with TRBD1. The CDR3 contains 16 residues. The germline V gene encodes CDR1 LGHNA and CDR2 YNFKEQ. The junction had 7 bases not matched to a gene; V was cut back by 1 base and J by 3 bases. CDR3 nucleotides: TGTGCCAGCAGCCAAGGGGCAGGGGGCGCGGAAGAGACCCAGTACTTC. This gives the protein CASSQGAGGAEETQYF.

This chain connects TRBV7-6 to TRBJ2-3; 12 nucleotides match TRBD2. Losses at the gene ends were 4 bases for V and 5 bases for J; bases not matched to a gene: 10. The V gene's germline CDR1 is SGHVS and CDR2 FNYEAQ. CDR3 length equals 17 residues. The CDR3 DNA is TGTGCCAGCAGCTCGCCGACTAGCGGGGGAGGAGAAGATACGCAGTATTTT. Amino acid sequence: CASSSPTSGGGEDTQYF.

This clone was detected only a few times. This rearrangement joins TRBV7-2 to TRBJ2-3; D call uncertain. The length of the CDR3 is 15 residues. The ends were cut back, 6 bases at V and 0 bases at J, with 13 bases in the middle. Germline V gene lookup returns CDR1 SGHTA and CDR2 FQGNSA. As DNA, the CDR3 is TGTGCCAGCAGTTACCAGGCCCGGAGCACAGATACGCAGTATTTT. It is translated as CASSYQARSTDTQYF.

The chain is built from TRBV19 and TRBJ1-5, with D possibly TRBD1 on 6 matching bases. Germline CDR1 is LNHDA and CDR2 is SQIVND (reference sequence). Deletions cut 4 bases from V and 1 base from J, with 11 bases between. The CDR3 loop spans 15 amino acids. CDR3 nucleotide sequence: TGTGCCAGTAGTAAGGGAGACAGGAGCAATCAGCCCCAGCATTTT. Translation gives CASSKGDRSNQPQHF.

The V and J genes are TRBV7-2 and TRBJ1-1; D gene ambiguous. The V and J ends lost 3 bases and 6 bases respectively, with 14 bases between them. The CDR3 sequence is 14 residues long. CDR1 is SGHTA and CDR2 is FQGNSA in the germline V gene. The CDR3 nucleotides are TGTGCCAGCAGCTTTCACGCGCCCACGGCTGAAGCTTTCTTT. Encoded protein: CASSFHAPTAEAFF.

This chain links TRBV4-2 with TRBJ2-2; D possibly corresponds to TRBD2 (7 bases). Germline V gene lookup returns CDR1 LGHNA and CDR2 YNFKEQ. Trimming pared 0 bases from V and 0 bases from J, leaving 11 bases between. There are 17 residues in the CDR3. The chain's CDR3 is CASSQDSGGPNTGELFF. The DNA of the CDR3 is TGTGCCAGCAGCCAAGATTCCGGGGGGCCGAACACCGGGGAGCTGTTTTTT.

The J gene is TRBJ2-7, the V gene TRBV6-4; TRBD1 matches at 9 bases. The CDR3 contains 13 residues. V shed 9 bases, J shed 0 bases, and the junction held 3 bases outside the gene matches. CDR1 is MRHNA, CDR2 SNTAGT, per germline. The CDR3, as DNA: TGTGCCAGTGGGACAGGGTCCTCCTACGAGCAGTACTTC. Translating it yields CASGTGSSYEQYF.

The genes are TRBV7-8 and TRBJ2-1; TRBD2 aligns across 7 bases. The CDR3 spans 19 residues. V trimming: 5 bases; J trimming: 0 bases; junction bases outside the gene matches: 16. Germline-derived CDR1 and CDR2 are SGHVS and FQNEAQ. The CDR3 DNA reads as TGTGCCAGCAGCCAGACCTCCACTAGCGCCTCAAGCTCCTACAATGAGCAGTTCTTC. This codes for CASSQTSTSASSSYNEQFF.

V gene TRBV29-1 combines with J gene TRBJ2-3; no definite D call. In germline, CDR1 is SQVTM, CDR2 ANQGSEA. Trimming left V 4 bases short and J 3 bases short, with 8 bases between. CDR3 size: 12 residues. The CDR3 protein is CSVGFGTDTQYF. The CDR3 region has the DNA TGCAGCGTTGGATTCGGTACAGATACGCAGTATTTT.

The chain combines TRBV3-1 (or the pseudogene TRBV3-2) with TRBJ1-1; no clear D gene. CDR1 LGHDT and CDR2 YNNKEL come from the germline V gene (reference sequence). The CDR3 spans 13 residues. Trimming took off 4 bases at V and 0 bases at J, with 6 bases between the two ends. CDR3 DNA: TGTGCCAGCAGCCGAGGGATGAACACTGAAGCTTTCTTT. Translating gives CASSRGMNTEAFF.

The V call is TRBV2, the J call TRBJ2-5; D gene unclear. V was cut by 6 bases and J by 5 bases, with 7 bases left in between. The CDR3 sequence is 11 residues long. Germline CDR1 and CDR2: SNHLY and FYNNEI. The CDR3 DNA reads TGTGCCAGCAGAGCACAGGAGACCCAGTACTTC. Amino acids: CASRAQETQYF.

This clone has just one count. The chain uses TRBV5-6 and TRBJ1-2; possibly TRBD1 for D (6 bases). Germline CDR1 reads SGHDT; CDR2 reads YYEEEE. The CDR3 has 12 amino acids. V was trimmed by 2 bases and J by 8 bases, leaving 10 bases between them. The chain's CDR3 is CASSFGGGGYTF. As DNA, the CDR3 is TGTGCCAGCAGCTTTGGGGGCGGGGGCTACACCTTC.

V is TRBV6-1 and J is TRBJ2-4; weak D call: TRBD2 (6 bases). The CDR3 consists of 16 residues. Germline CDR1 MNHNS, CDR2 SASEGT. Trimming stripped 0 bases from V and 0 bases from J, with 9 bases between. Here the CDR3 reads CASSEAGLIAKNIQYF. Here the CDR3 DNA reads TGTGCCAGCAGTGAAGCGGGACTTATAGCCAAAAACATTCAGTACTTC.

V is TRBV15 and J is TRBJ2-7, with D tentatively TRBD2 (5 bases). V lost 5 bases and J 2 bases, leaving 16 bases between the germline ends. Looked up from germline, CDR1 is LNHNV and CDR2 is YYDKDF (reference sequence). This CDR3 has 15 residues. CDR3 region: CATSPSHPGTYEQYF. CDR3 in DNA: TGTGCCACCAGCCCGTCACATCCCGGGACCTACGAGCAGTACTTC.

This chain connects TRBV30 to TRBJ1-5; TRBD1 matches at 11 bases. The germline V gene has CDR1 GTSNPN and CDR2 SVGIG (reference sequence). This CDR3 contains 17 residues. The ends lost 4 bases at V and 2 bases at J; junction bases unmatched: 10. The CDR3 region is CAWISPRDRGGNQPQHF. CDR3 DNA: TGTGCCTGGATAAGCCCCCGGGACAGGGGGGGCAATCAGCCCCAGCATTTT.

This chain connects TRBV11-2 to TRBJ2-7; 7 bases fit TRBD2. CDR1 SGHAT and CDR2 FQNNGV come from the germline V gene. The CDR3 runs to 16 residues. After removal of 1 base from V and 7 bases from J, the junction contained 13 bases not matched to a gene. CDR3 sequence: CASSLVWSGTNLEQYF. The CDR3 DNA follows: TGTGCCAGCAGCTTAGTATGGTCAGGGACTAACCTGGAGCAGTACTTC. Full variable domain (rest looked up from reference TRBV11-2 and TRBJ2-7): EAGVAQSPRYKIIEKRQSVAFWCNPISGHATLYWYQQILGQGPKLLIQFQNNGVVDDSQLPKDRFSAERLKGVDSTLKIQPAKLEDSAVYLCASSLVWSGTNLEQYFGPGTRLTVT.

This chain uses TRBV21-1 with TRBJ1-5; the table calls TRBD1, which could not be checked here. TRBV21-1 is marked as a pseudogene. The CDR3 totals 18 residues. The CDR3 sequence is CASSPRRDRDGSNQPQHF. CDR3 nucleotide sequence: TGTGCCAGCAGCCCAAGGCGGGACAGGGACGGGAGTAATCAGCCCCAGCATTTT.

CDR3 coding DNA: TGCGCCAGCAGTGATCGGGACAGGACAGGGAACGAGCAGTACTTC. As protein: CASSDRDRTGNEQYF. The chain is built from TRBV10-1 and TRBJ2-7, with 8 bases aligning to TRBD1. Germline V gives CDR1 WNHNN, CDR2 SYGVQD (reference sequence). There are 15 residues in the CDR3. Germline trimming cut 3 bases from V and 5 bases from J; bases unmatched to any gene: 9.

This clone appeared a single time. In nucleotides, the CDR3 is TGTGCCAGCAGCCCGGACAGAGACTCTGGAAACACCATATATTTT. This encodes CASSPDRDSGNTIYF. This chain uses TRBV3-1 (or the pseudogene TRBV3-2) with TRBJ1-3; perhaps TRBD1 as D (6 bases). CDR3 length: 15 amino acids. Germline V gene lookup returns CDR1 LGHDT and CDR2 YNNKEL (reference sequence). The V and J ends lost 4 bases and 0 bases respectively, with 10 bases between them.

The chain employs TRBV5-8 and TRBJ2-7, with 9 nucleotides matching TRBD1. V dropped 4 bases and J dropped 6; count of bases not matched to a gene: 8. There are 14 residues in the CDR3. The V gene's germline CDR1 is SGHTS and CDR2 YDEGEE. The CDR3 nucleotides read TGTGCCAGCAGCCGCCGGGACAGGGTTGGCGAGCAGTACTTC. Translated: CASSRRDRVGEQYF.

The chain couples TRBV5-1 to TRBJ2-1; D perhaps matches TRBD2 (6 bases). The germline CDR1 and CDR2 sequences are SGHRS and YFSETQ. V was cut by 0 bases and J by 6 bases, with 13 bases left in between. The CDR3 runs to 15 residues. CDR3 nucleotide sequence: TGCGCCAGCAGCTTGGACACAGCGGGCGGCAATGAGCAGTTCTTC. Protein product: CASSLDTAGGNEQFF.

V is TRBV7-9 and J is TRBJ1-5; possible D gene TRBD1, 5 bases. Trimming removed 5 bases at V and 6 bases at J, with 11 bases between. Germline loops: CDR1 SEHNR, CDR2 FQNEAQ (reference sequence). The CDR3 loop spans 13 amino acids. The CDR3 protein is CASSNNQGQPQHF. CDR3 coding DNA: TGTGCCAGCAGCAACAACCAGGGTCAGCCCCAGCATTTT.

This sequence joins TRBV25-1 and TRBJ1-2, with D tentatively TRBD1 (5 bases). Germline V gene data show CDR1 as MGHDK and CDR2 as SYGVNS. Trimming removed 1 base at V and 5 bases at J, with 11 bases between. The CDR3 has 14 amino acids. For the CDR3, the DNA is TGTGCCAGCAGTGAATTAGACAGAACTTATGGCTACACCTTC. Encoded protein: CASSELDRTYGYTF.

V is TRBV6-1 and J is TRBJ1-5; D is uncertain. V gave up 1 base and J gave up 0 bases, with 7 bases separating them. In germline, CDR1 is MNHNS, CDR2 SASEGT. The CDR3 extends over 15 amino acids. The CDR3 region has the DNA TGTGCCAGCAGTGAAGAACAGTATAGCAATCAGCCCCAGCATTTT. It codes for CASSEEQYSNQPQHF.

V is TRBV12-5 and J is TRBJ2-7; 10 positions agree with TRBD2. With V trimmed by 0 bases and J by 6 bases, 5 bases remained unmatched. The CDR3 extends over 15 amino acids. Germline lookup yields CDR1 LGHNT and CDR2 FRNRAP. The CDR3 DNA follows: TGTGCTAGTGGTTTGGTAACTAGCGGGGCCAGCGAGCAGTACTTC. It encodes CASGLVTSGASEQYF.

The chain combines TRBV9 with TRBJ2-2, with 9 nucleotides matching TRBD2. Per the germline V gene, CDR1 is SGDLS and CDR2 is YYNGEE. This CDR3 has 16 amino acids. The junction had 3 bases not matched to a gene; V was cut back by 3 bases and J by 0 bases. The CDR3 sequence is CASSAPSGANTGELFF. DNA of the CDR3: TGTGCCAGCAGCGCCCCTAGCGGGGCGAACACCGGGGAGCTGTTTTTT.